These T cell receptor beta chains were read from a single sample in a study of blood T cell repertoires in COVID-19. The table came from immunoSEQ multiplex PCR; TCRdb's copy has only in-frame clones and leaves some out. The sample yields some 110,000 clones, 82% seen once. Source material: peripheral blood. Source of these receptors: a man between 65 and 79 years old with acute or convalescent COVID-19. Each CDR3 is given with its conserved first and last residue. D genes are given only for firm matches. Expanded clones are given a class, and other clones once, few, many or no size at all.

j_gene: TRBJ2-1
v_gene: TRBV9
d_gene: TRBD2
abundance: NA
CDR3aa: CASSPRLAQHEQFF
CDR3nt: TGTGCCAGCAGCCCCCGACTAGCACAGCATGAGCAGTTCTTC

j_gene: TRBJ1-1
v_gene: TRBV11-3
d_gene: TRBD1
abundance: once
CDR3aa: CASSKRQGEAFF
CDR3nt: TGTGCCAGCAGCAAAAGACAGGGTGAAGCTTTCTTT

j_gene: TRBJ1-2
v_gene: TRBV20-1
d_gene: NA
abundance: once
CDR3aa: CSASSRRALIYGYTF
CDR3nt: TGCAGTGCTAGTTCGCGCAGGGCCCTAATCTATGGCTACACCTTC

j_gene: TRBJ2-5
v_gene: TRBV19
d_gene: NA
abundance: NA
CDR3aa: CASSIERGQTQYF
CDR3nt: TGTGCCAGTAGTATAGAGAGAGGGCAGACCCAGTACTTC

j_gene: TRBJ2-1
v_gene: TRBV6-6
d_gene: NA
abundance: NA
CDR3aa: CASSPTWSYNEQFF
CDR3nt: TGTGCCAGCAGTCCGACATGGTCCTACAATGAGCAGTTCTTC

j_gene: TRBJ2-2
v_gene: TRBV5-1
d_gene: NA
abundance: NA
CDR3aa: CASSIEGLIGELFF
CDR3nt: TGCGCCAGCAGTATCGAGGGATTGATCGGGGAGCTGTTTTTT

j_gene: TRBJ2-1
v_gene: TRBV29-1
d_gene: NA
abundance: NA
CDR3aa: CSVEAFSYNEQFF
CDR3nt: TGCAGCGTTGAGGCATTCTCCTACAATGAGCAGTTCTTC

j_gene: TRBJ1-2
v_gene: TRBV28
d_gene: NA
abundance: NA
CDR3aa: CASTSRYGYTF
CDR3nt: TGTGCCAGCACCTCCCGCTATGGCTACACCTTC

j_gene: TRBJ2-7
v_gene: TRBV27
d_gene: NA
abundance: NA
CDR3aa: CASSLLRADSYEQYF
CDR3nt: TGTGCCAGCAGTTTGCTCAGGGCCGACTCCTACGAGCAGTACTTC

j_gene: TRBJ1-5
v_gene: TRBV2
d_gene: NA
abundance: once
CDR3aa: CASSEQGINNQPQHF
CDR3nt: TGTGCCAGCAGTGAACAGGGAATAAACAATCAGCCCCAGCATTTT

j_gene: TRBJ2-3
v_gene: TRBV29-1
d_gene: NA
abundance: NA
CDR3aa: CSVDTGSTDTQYF
CDR3nt: TGCAGCGTTGATACAGGGAGCACAGATACGCAGTATTTT

j_gene: TRBJ2-7
v_gene: TRBV28
d_gene: TRBD2
abundance: NA
CDR3aa: CASSSPPGTSGTLGEQYF
CDR3nt: TGTGCCAGCAGCTCTCCCCCCGGGACTAGCGGGACTTTGGGCGAGCAGTACTTC

j_gene: TRBJ2-2
v_gene: TRBV30
d_gene: NA
abundance: few
CDR3aa: CAWSGAFPGELFF
CDR3nt: TGTGCCTGGAGTGGAGCTTTTCCCGGGGAGCTGTTTTTT

j_gene: TRBJ2-1
v_gene: TRBV6-5
d_gene: TRBD2
abundance: few
CDR3aa: CASRTSGSSYNEQFF
CDR3nt: TGTGCCAGCAGAACTAGCGGGAGCTCCTACAATGAGCAGTTCTTC

j_gene: TRBJ2-7
v_gene: TRBV7-2
d_gene: TRBD1
abundance: NA
CDR3aa: CASSFQGQGRQYF
CDR3nt: TGTGCCAGCAGCTTCCAGGGACAGGGAAGGCAGTACTTC

j_gene: TRBJ1-5
v_gene: TRBV3-1/TRBV3-2
d_gene: NA
abundance: few
CDR3aa: CASSQDLLNQPQHF
CDR3nt: TGTGCCAGCAGCCAAGATCTTCTTAATCAGCCCCAGCATTTT

j_gene: TRBJ1-6
v_gene: TRBV20-1
d_gene: TRBD1
abundance: NA
CDR3aa: CSASDRGLSPLHF
CDR3nt: TGCAGTGCTAGTGACAGGGGGCTATCACCCCTCCACTTT

j_gene: TRBJ1-5
v_gene: TRBV30
d_gene: NA
abundance: few
CDR3aa: CACGRQGNQPQHF
CDR3nt: TGTGCCTGTGGCCGACAGGGCAATCAGCCCCAGCATTTT

j_gene: TRBJ2-1
v_gene: TRBV9
d_gene: NA
abundance: NA
CDR3aa: CASSARTPSYNEQFF
CDR3nt: TGTGCCAGCAGCGCGAGGACTCCCTCCTACAATGAGCAGTTCTTC

j_gene: TRBJ1-6
v_gene: TRBV9
d_gene: TRBD1
abundance: NA
CDR3aa: CASSVGQGGSPLHF
CDR3nt: TGTGCCAGCAGCGTAGGACAGGGGGGTTCACCCCTCCACTTT

j_gene: TRBJ2-2
v_gene: TRBV19
d_gene: TRBD2
abundance: NA
CDR3aa: CASSSRTSGTTGELFF
CDR3nt: TGTGCCAGTAGTTCCCGGACTAGCGGGACGACCGGGGAGCTGTTTTTT

j_gene: TRBJ1-5
v_gene: TRBV28
d_gene: TRBD1
abundance: NA
CDR3aa: CASSLSPATGSQPQHF
CDR3nt: TGTGCCAGCAGTCTCAGTCCGGCGACAGGGTCTCAGCCCCAGCATTTT

j_gene: TRBJ2-1
v_gene: TRBV5-1
d_gene: NA
abundance: NA
CDR3aa: CASSPRLLDEQFF
CDR3nt: TGCGCCAGCAGCCCGCGGTTATTGGATGAGCAGTTCTTC

j_gene: TRBJ1-2
v_gene: TRBV19
d_gene: TRBD1
abundance: once
CDR3aa: CASSISPGTDYGYTF
CDR3nt: TGTGCCAGTAGTATTTCCCCTGGGACAGACTATGGCTACACCTTC

j_gene: TRBJ1-1
v_gene: TRBV6-5
d_gene: NA
abundance: NA
CDR3aa: CASTPFGGDTEAFF
CDR3nt: TGTGCCAGCACGCCTTTCGGGGGAGACACTGAAGCTTTCTTT

j_gene: TRBJ2-1
v_gene: TRBV27
d_gene: NA
abundance: NA
CDR3aa: CASRGPGSQFF
CDR3nt: TGTGCCAGCAGAGGACCGGGGTCGCAGTTCTTC

j_gene: TRBJ1-1
v_gene: TRBV3-1/TRBV3-2
d_gene: NA
abundance: NA
CDR3aa: CASSHDARGTEAFF
CDR3nt: TGTGCCAGCAGCCACGACGCCCGGGGCACTGAAGCTTTCTTT

j_gene: TRBJ2-7
v_gene: TRBV6-1
d_gene: NA
abundance: NA
CDR3aa: CASSEPSTGQYF
CDR3nt: TGTGCCAGCAGTGAACCTTCAACAGGGCAGTACTTC

j_gene: TRBJ2-2
v_gene: TRBV5-1
d_gene: TRBD1
abundance: NA
CDR3aa: CASSAPDRGSNTGELFF
CDR3nt: TGCGCCAGCAGCGCACCGGACAGGGGATCGAACACCGGGGAGCTGTTTTTT

j_gene: TRBJ2-1
v_gene: TRBV30
d_gene: NA
abundance: few
CDR3aa: CAWSVTFYNEQFF
CDR3nt: TGTGCCTGGAGTGTAACATTTTACAATGAGCAGTTCTTC

j_gene: TRBJ1-1
v_gene: TRBV25-1
d_gene: NA
abundance: NA
CDR3aa: CASRKTGNTEAFF
CDR3nt: TGTGCCAGCAGAAAAACAGGGAACACTGAAGCTTTCTTT

j_gene: TRBJ1-2
v_gene: TRBV2
d_gene: NA
abundance: NA
CDR3aa: CASAREGQTNYGYTF
CDR3nt: TGTGCCAGCGCCAGGGAAGGGCAGACTAACTATGGCTACACCTTC

j_gene: TRBJ1-1
v_gene: TRBV5-5
d_gene: TRBD1
abundance: NA
CDR3aa: CASSLGPGGASTEAFF
CDR3nt: TGTGCCAGCAGCCTAGGGCCAGGGGGCGCGAGCACTGAAGCTTTCTTT

j_gene: TRBJ2-1
v_gene: TRBV6-5
d_gene: TRBD1
abundance: NA
CDR3aa: CASSYSPGTGRGEQFF
CDR3nt: TGTGCCAGCAGTTACTCTCCCGGGACAGGGAGGGGTGAGCAGTTCTTC

j_gene: TRBJ2-4
v_gene: TRBV5-1
d_gene: NA
abundance: once
CDR3aa: CASSGGQTGNIQYF
CDR3nt: TGCGCCAGCAGCGGCGGACAGACTGGAAACATTCAGTACTTC

j_gene: TRBJ1-3
v_gene: TRBV21-1
d_gene: NA
abundance: once
CDR3aa: CASSKVPGRGGNTIYF
CDR3nt: TGTGCCAGCAGCAAAGTTCCAGGGAGGGGTGGAAACACCATATATTTT

j_gene: TRBJ1-5
v_gene: TRBV13
d_gene: NA
abundance: NA
CDR3aa: CASSLKAGLQKGPQHF
CDR3nt: TGTGCCAGCAGCCTCAAGGCTGGACTCCAGAAGGGGCCCCAGCATTTT

j_gene: TRBJ1-4
v_gene: TRBV19
d_gene: NA
abundance: NA
CDR3aa: CASLRRFGNEKLFF
CDR3nt: TGTGCCAGCCTGCGTAGATTCGGTAATGAAAAACTGTTTTTT

j_gene: TRBJ1-5
v_gene: TRBV18
d_gene: NA
abundance: NA
CDR3aa: CASSQTEGNQPQHF
CDR3nt: TGTGCCAGCTCACAGACGGAGGGTAATCAGCCCCAGCATTTT

j_gene: TRBJ1-6
v_gene: TRBV19
d_gene: TRBD1
abundance: NA
CDR3aa: CASSTGQVYNSPLHF
CDR3nt: TGTGCCAGTAGTACGGGACAGGTTTATAATTCACCCCTCCACTTT

j_gene: TRBJ1-2
v_gene: TRBV1
d_gene: NA
abundance: NA
CDR3aa: CTSSQELPPGQGAHRYTF
CDR3nt: TGCACCAGCAGCCAAGAGTTGCCCCCGGGACAGGGGGCCCACCGCTACACCTTC